The rows below give T cell receptor beta chains drawn from one sample of a study of Ad26.COV2.S vaccination and SARS-CoV-2 variants. Sequencing was performed with immunoSEQ multiplex PCR; in TCRdb, only in-frame clones are kept and a portion is missing. The repertoire holds 300,000 to 400,000 clones, with around 83% as singletons. Material: peripheral blood, obtained in a trial of Ad26.COV2.S vaccine versus placebo. The source is a person between 18 and 60 years old who received the Ad26.COV2.S COVID-19 vaccine or a placebo. The CDR3 runs from the conserved cysteine through the conserved F or W. Fields, in order: CDR3 protein, clone size, J gene, V gene. Rows may omit the clone size; those that give it use once, few, many or a size class.

CDR3 protein: CATGGLEMGYEQYF
clone size: few
J gene: TRBJ2-7
V gene: TRBV10-3

CDR3 protein: CASSKTDSYEQYF
clone size: .
J gene: TRBJ2-7
V gene: TRBV6-5

CDR3 protein: CASSQVPNYGYTF
clone size: .
J gene: TRBJ1-2
V gene: TRBV5-8

CDR3 protein: CASGDRIYNEQFF
clone size: .
J gene: TRBJ2-1
V gene: TRBV4-3

CDR3 protein: CASSYTTGAHYGYTF
clone size: .
J gene: TRBJ1-2
V gene: TRBV6-5

CDR3 protein: CASSLASLDIAGELFF
clone size: .
J gene: TRBJ2-2
V gene: TRBV5-1

CDR3 protein: CASSGSNRGRYEQYF
clone size: many
J gene: TRBJ2-7
V gene: TRBV25-1

CDR3 protein: CSADQGEAFF
clone size: .
J gene: TRBJ1-1
V gene: TRBV20-1

CDR3 protein: CASSVGGTGAYEQYF
clone size: few
J gene: TRBJ2-7
V gene: TRBV19

CDR3 protein: CASSYNPSANYGYTF
clone size: .
J gene: TRBJ1-2
V gene: TRBV6-2/TRBV6-3